This TCR beta chain stems from a study of regulatory T cells in long-lasting Graves disease. This clonotype was counted many times. Its antigen is not known. General study results and limits: Owing to a sample size that was small, accuracy may have been reduced. Patients with persistent disease showed a bias toward TRBV28, TRBJ1-2 and TRBJ2-5.

Arm-PCR of CDR3 regions and iRepertoire HTBI primers were used to build TCR beta libraries. A single record per CDR3 protein comes from TCRdb applying MiXCR to the multiplex PCR reads. Of approximately 440,000 distinct CDR3 sequences in the sample, roughly 16% were seen once. This sample's time point: newly diagnosed GD, antithyroid drugs for less than 3 months. RNA isolated from PBMCs was used to make the TCR library. The authors drew patients from an endocrinology department in Xi'an, China. The EDTA tubes were filled with about 10 milliliters of drawn peripheral blood. This CDR3 is 14 amino acids long. Germline values: CDR1 SNHLY, CDR2 FYNNEI. V lost 8 bases to trimming and J lost 6 bases, with 18 bases between them. This same sample was also taken into another study, of T cells in Graves' hyperthyroidism and ophthalmopathy.

V and J are TRBV2 and TRBJ2-3; D gene ambiguous. This receptor was obtained from a man aged 35 to 55 with Graves disease. The material was peripheral blood mononuclear cells (PBMCs), obtained at new diagnosis, from a patient treated with antithyroid drugs. CDR3 sequence: CASGILGVSDTQYF. DNA for the CDR3: TGTGCCAGCGGGATACTGGGTGTGTCTGATACGCAGTATTTT.